One and the same sample provided the 27 T cell receptor beta chains below, sequenced in a study of persistence of HIV-infected CD4 T cells. No antigen has been assigned to these receptors. The libraries were made with immunoSEQ version 4 in survey mode. Some clones are missing from TCRdb's copy, which holds only in-frame ones; the method was immunoSEQ multiplex PCR. The sample consists of around 35,000 clones, approximately 78% of them appearing once. The stimulus was an HIV-1 Gag 15-mer peptide pool, about 1 ug/peptide/mL. CD40L/CD69 double-negative CD45RO-high memory CD4+ T cells were collected. The material sequenced was cultured CD4+ T cells from PBMCs, taken from a patient who received antiretroviral therapy. The origin of the receptors is an adult with HIV. The donor label of this sample is uncertain.

This clone has a handful of counts. V gene TRBV5-1 combines with J gene TRBJ1-6, with D tentatively TRBD1 (5 bases). Germline V gene sequence: CDR1 SGHRS, CDR2 YFSETQ. V lost 6 bases, J lost 7 bases, and 20 bases lay in between. The CDR3 loop spans 16 amino acids. CDR3 protein: CASTLGAGGENSPLHF. CDR3 DNA: TGCGCCAGCACCCTTGGAGCGGGGGGGGAAAATTCACCCCTCCACTTT.

The chain couples TRBV18 to TRBJ2-3, with D perhaps TRBD1 (5 bases). This CDR3 region has 15 residues. Trimming shortened V by 1 base and J by 2 bases, and 10 bases separated the two germline ends. CDR1 is KGHSH and CDR2 is LQKENI in the germline V gene. This CDR3 reads CASSPQQAFTDTQYF. The CDR3 DNA sequence: TGTGCCAGCTCACCACAACAGGCCTTCACAGATACGCAGTATTTT.

This clone has a single count. The chain combines TRBV3-1 (or the pseudogene TRBV3-2) with TRBJ1-2, with D uncertain. Trimming took off 6 bases at V and 7 bases at J, with 12 bases between the two ends. Per the germline V gene, CDR1 is LGHDT and CDR2 is YNNKEL (reference sequence). This CDR3 has 12 residues. The CDR3 coding sequence is TGTGCCAGCAGTCGGGTAGATTCTGGCTACACCTTC. Translated: CASSRVDSGYTF.

This clone occurred once. CDR3 sequence reads: CASSFDRFGGYTF. CDR3 nucleotides: TGTGCCAGCAGCTTTGACAGGTTCGGCGGCTACACCTTC. V and J are TRBV7-9 and TRBJ1-2, with D possibly being TRBD1 (6 bases). Germline loops: CDR1 SEHNR, CDR2 FQNEAQ (reference sequence). V dropped 3 bases and J dropped 8 bases, with 13 bases sitting between them. This CDR3 spans 13 amino acids.

The chain carries TRBV2 and TRBJ2-5; 9 nucleotides align to TRBD2. J gave up 5 bases and V 7 bases, and 5 bases lay outside the gene matches. Germline V gene data show CDR1 as SNHLY and CDR2 as FYNNEI. The CDR3 length is 13 residues. The CDR3 protein is CASTRGGGETQYF. The CDR3 DNA reads as TGTGCCAGCACGCGGGGGGGAGGTGAGACCCAGTACTTC.

The CDR3 sequence: CASSLEGGMNTEAFF. The CDR3, as DNA: TGCGCCAGCAGCTTGGAGGGCGGGATGAACACTGAAGCTTTCTTT. V is TRBV5-1 and J is TRBJ1-1; D not certain. The germline V gene encodes CDR1 SGHRS and CDR2 YFSETQ. V was pared by 0 bases and J by 0 bases, with 9 bases between. The CDR3 is made up of 15 amino acids. Using reference TRBV5-1 and TRBJ1-1 for the parts outside the CDR3, the full variable domain is KAGVTQTPRYLIKTRGQQVTLSCSPISGHRSVSWYQQTPGQGLQFLFEYFSETQRNKGNFPGRFSGRQFSNSRSEMNVSTLELGDSALYLCASSLEGGMNTEAFFGQGTRLTVV.

The gene calls are TRBV11-1 and TRBJ2-3, with D possibly TRBD1 on 6 matching bases. V lost 7 bases and J lost 1, with 15 bases in between. The CDR3 consists of 15 residues. Per germline, CDR1 SGHAT and CDR2 FQDESV (reference sequence). The CDR3 DNA is TGTGCCAGCACACAAACGGACAGCCGCACAGATACGCAGTATTTT. This encodes CASTQTDSRTDTQYF.

This clone was counted only a few times. This chain links TRBV10-1 with TRBJ1-2, with D unclear. Germline loops: CDR1 WNHNN, CDR2 SYGVQD (reference sequence). Trimming removed 4 bases at V and 5 bases at J, with 8 bases between. The CDR3 runs to 12 residues. CDR3 residues: CASSADGYGYTF. Written as DNA, the CDR3 is TGCGCCAGCAGTGCTGACGGATATGGCTACACCTTC.

The V call is TRBV19, the J call TRBJ1-1; D gene ambiguous. Trimming removed 3 bases at V and 1 base at J, with 9 bases between. In germline, CDR1 is LNHDA, CDR2 SQIVND (reference sequence). The CDR3 sequence is 14 residues long. The CDR3 region is CASSIPFENTEAFF. The CDR3 DNA is TGTGCCAGTAGTATTCCGTTCGAGAACACTGAAGCTTTCTTT.

Only a few counts were recorded for this clone. The V and J genes are TRBV20-1 and TRBJ1-2; D is uncertain. Germline V gene data show CDR1 as DFQATT and CDR2 as SNEGSKA (reference sequence). With 7 bases removed from V and 5 bases from J, the gap between germline ends came to 11 bases. The CDR3 is 11 residues long. CDR3 sequence: CSVIRTYGYTF. DNA for the CDR3: TGCAGTGTTATAAGAACATATGGCTACACCTTC.

The chain carries TRBV29-1 and TRBJ2-4; no clear D gene. The CDR3 sequence is 13 residues long. V lost 1 base and J 7 bases, leaving 11 bases between the germline ends. Germline V CDR1 and CDR2: SQVTM, ANQGSEA. CDR3 sequence reads: CSVEGSTRNIQYF. In DNA, the CDR3 is TGCAGCGTTGAAGGCAGTACAAGGAACATTCAGTACTTC.

This clone was observed a single time. V is TRBV19 and J is TRBJ2-2; no clear D. Trimming removed 7 bases at V and 3 bases at J, with 15 bases between. CDR3 length equals 15 residues. Germline V lookup: CDR1 LNHDA, CDR2 SQIVND (reference sequence). CDR3 coding DNA: TGTGCCAGTAAGGGTAGGCGGTCGGACACCGGGGAGCTGTTTTTT. Amino acid sequence: CASKGRRSDTGELFF.

The count of this clone is one. V is TRBV11-1 and J is TRBJ1-2; the D is unclear. The germline V gene has CDR1 SGHAT and CDR2 FQDESV (reference sequence). This CDR3 is built from 13 residues. The V end lost 1 base, the J end lost 3 bases, and 6 bases lay between the germline ends. This CDR3 reads CASSLDSYYGYTF. The CDR3 nucleotides are TGTGCCAGCAGCTTAGACAGTTACTATGGCTACACCTTC.

The chain employs TRBV6-5 and TRBJ1-2; D remains ambiguous. CDR3 length: 13 amino acids. Looked up from germline, CDR1 is MNHEY and CDR2 is SVGAGI. Trimming pared 7 bases from V and 2 bases from J, leaving 11 bases between. CDR3: CASTSTINYGYTF. The DNA for the CDR3 is TGTGCCAGCACCTCGACGATAAACTATGGCTACACCTTC.

This clone was seen a few times. This chain connects TRBV6-5 to TRBJ2-1; D call uncertain. V lost 4 bases to trimming and J lost 0 bases, with 13 bases between them. Per germline, CDR1 MNHEY and CDR2 SVGAGI. CDR3 length: 16 amino acids. CDR3 DNA: TGTGCCAGCAGTTTAAAAGGGCCTAGCTCCTACAATGAGCAGTTCTTC. It encodes CASSLKGPSSYNEQFF.

Only a few counts were recorded for this clone. The chain combines TRBV5-6 with TRBJ2-7; 8 bases are shared with TRBD1. CDR3 size: 14 residues. Trimming cost V 4 bases and J 6 bases; bases outside gene matches: 9. Per the germline V gene, CDR1 is SGHDT and CDR2 is YYEEEE. The CDR3 DNA sequence: TGTGCCAGCAGCGTACCCGGGACAGGCGGCGAGCAGTACTTC. It translates to CASSVPGTGGEQYF.

This clone was seen a few times. The chain has TRBV7-9 and TRBJ1-1; TRBD1 agrees at 7 bases. The CDR3 length is 17 residues. Germline assignment: CDR1 SEHNR and CDR2 FQNEAQ (reference sequence). The J segment lost 0 bases and the V segment lost 1 base, leaving 8 bases of the junction unmatched. The CDR3 DNA reads TGTGCCAGCAGCTTAGGTGAAGGGGGCGGTATGAACACTGAAGCTTTCTTT. It is translated as CASSLGEGGGMNTEAFF.

This chain joins TRBV5-4 and TRBJ2-3; TRBD2 matches at 9 bases. The V gene end was trimmed by 5 bases and the J gene end by 5 bases; junction bases not matched to a gene: 18. This CDR3 region has 18 residues. CDR1 and CDR2 (germline): SGHNT, YYREEE (reference sequence). The CDR3 loop reads CASRPGTSRVGGGDTQYF. The CDR3, as DNA: TGTGCCAGCAGACCCGGGACTAGCCGGGTGGGCGGCGGAGATACGCAGTATTTT. The whole variable domain, remainder taken from reference TRBV5-4 and TRBJ2-3, is ETGVTQSPTHLIKTRGQQVTLRCSSQSGHNTVSWYQQALGQGPQFIFQYYREEENGRGNFPPRFSGLQFPNYSSELNVNALELDDSALYLCASRPGTSRVGGGDTQYFGPGTRLTVL.

The chain is built from TRBV6-5 and TRBJ1-4, with D possibly being TRBD1 (5 bases). Germline CDR1 and CDR2: MNHEY and SVGAGI. The CDR3 has 14 residues. Deletions cut 8 bases from V and 5 bases from J, with 15 bases between. CDR3 loop: CASGGRQLNEKLFF. The CDR3, as DNA: TGTGCCAGCGGCGGGCGACAGCTAAATGAAAAACTGTTTTTT.

J is TRBJ2-4 and V is TRBV7-3; TRBD1 aligns across 10 bases. This CDR3 is built from 15 residues. V trimming: 4 bases; J trimming: 9 bases; junction bases outside the gene matches: 9. The germline gives CDR1 SGHTA, CDR2 FQGTGA. The CDR3 protein is CASSSRPGQGTIQYF. DNA of the CDR3: TGTGCCAGCAGCTCACGTCCGGGACAGGGGACCATTCAGTACTTC.

The V and J genes are TRBV5-8 and TRBJ2-7; D possibly matches TRBD1 or TRBD2 (5 bases each). The V end lost 4 bases, the J end lost 5 bases, and 19 bases lay between the germline ends. Germline CDR1 is SGHTS and CDR2 is YDEGEE. The CDR3 runs 15 residues. Written as DNA, the CDR3 is TGTGCCAGCAGCCACACCGGGTCCTGGGACCACGAGCAGTACTTC. It is translated as CASSHTGSWDHEQYF.

This clone was observed once. V gene TRBV19 combines with J gene TRBJ1-2; perhaps TRBD1 as D (5 bases). In germline, CDR1 is LNHDA, CDR2 SQIVND (reference sequence). The CDR3 is 16 residues long. Trimming cost V 3 bases and J 1 base, with 15 bases left between them. For the CDR3, the DNA is TGTGCCAGTAGTATTGGCAGGGCCCATTATAACTATGGCTACACCTTC. Encoded protein: CASSIGRAHYNYGYTF. Complete variable domain (other parts from reference TRBV19 and TRBJ1-2): DGGITQSPKYLFRKEGQNVTLSCEQNLNHDAMYWYRQDPGQGLRLIYYSQIVNDFQKGDIAEGYSVSREKKESFPLTVTSAQKNPTAFYLCASSIGRAHYNYGYTFGSGTRLTVV.

CDR3 protein: CASSGGQGTNQPQHF. The CDR3 DNA follows: TGTGCCAGCAGCGGCGGACAGGGCACCAATCAGCCCCAGCATTTT. This chain joins TRBV6-5 and TRBJ1-5, with 8 bases lining up with TRBD1. This CDR3 is 15 amino acids long. V lost 6 bases to trimming and J lost 3 bases; unmatched junction nucleotides: 7. Germline CDR1 reads MNHEY; CDR2 reads SVGAGI.

The chain carries TRBV19 and TRBJ1-6, with 9 bases identical to TRBD1. Germline V gene lookup returns CDR1 LNHDA and CDR2 SQIVND (reference sequence). The CDR3 has 14 amino acids. V gave up 6 bases and J gave up 10 bases; unmatched junction bases: 7. The CDR3 spells CASRGQGGRSPLHF. For the CDR3, the DNA is TGTGCCAGTAGGGGACAGGGAGGGAGATCACCCCTCCACTTT.

The rearrangement joins TRBV5-1 to TRBJ1-4, with D perhaps matching TRBD1 (6 bases). The CDR3 is 15 amino acids. Deletions cut 4 bases from V and 6 bases from J, with 16 bases between. Germline V CDR1 and CDR2: SGHRS, YFSETQ. CDR3 nucleotides: TGCGCCAGCAGCCCTACAGGGTCCCAGGATGAAAAACTGTTTTTT. This translates into CASSPTGSQDEKLFF.

In its sample, this clone was seen once. The chain combines TRBV30 with TRBJ2-1; D is perhaps TRBD2 (5 bases). The germline CDR1 and CDR2 sequences are GTSNPN and SVGIG (reference sequence). Trimming shortened V by 0 bases and J by 10 bases, and 13 bases separated the two germline ends. The CDR3 extends over 13 amino acids. The CDR3 here is CAWSVGLAEEQFF. In DNA, the CDR3 is TGTGCCTGGAGTGTAGGGCTAGCCGAAGAGCAGTTCTTC.

The J gene is TRBJ1-2, the V gene TRBV7-9; TRBD1 might be the D (5 bases). V was pared by 5 bases and J by 8 bases, with 24 bases between. Per germline, CDR1 SEHNR and CDR2 FQNEAQ (reference sequence). The CDR3 has 16 residues. The CDR3 region is CASSPVAQPIWGGYTF. The CDR3 region has the DNA TGTGCCAGCAGCCCGGTAGCACAGCCTATCTGGGGGGGCTACACCTTC.